These 14 T cell receptor beta chains share one sample of origin, sequenced in a study of blood T cell repertoires in COVID-19. Sequencing used immunoSEQ multiplex PCR; TCRdb keeps in-frame clones, though not all of them. The sample consists of hundreds of thousands of clones, more than 75% of them appearing once. Sequenced: PBMCs or T cells enriched from blood (not recorded which). These receptors originate from a man aged 55 to 69 who had recovered from COVID-19.

Points on this clone: Distinct nucleotide sequences in the sample also encode this CDR3. V usage is TRBV12-3 or TRBV12-4 and J usage is TRBJ1-1, with D possibly matching TRBD1 (5 bases). V was pared by 6 bases and J by 2 bases, with 10 bases between. This CDR3 has 13 amino acids. This CDR3 reads CASSLQENTEAFF. The CDR3 DNA sequence: TGTGCCAGCAGCCTACAGGAAAACACTGAAGCTTTCTTT.

This chain uses TRBV9 with TRBJ1-1, with 7 bases identical to TRBD1. Germline V lookup: CDR1 SGDLS, CDR2 YYNGEE. The CDR3 sequence is 15 residues long. The junction had 5 bases not matched to a gene; V was cut back by 2 bases and J by 1 base. CDR3 nucleotides: TGTGCCAGCAGCGTGGACGGGACAGCGAACACTGAAGCTTTCTTT. Its translation: CASSVDGTANTEAFF.

The chain uses TRBV19 and TRBJ2-6; tentative D call: TRBD2 (5 bases). Trimming cost V 5 bases and J 2 bases, with 10 bases left between them. Germline values: CDR1 LNHDA, CDR2 SQIVND (reference sequence). This CDR3 has 15 amino acids. This CDR3 reads CASSLWGAGANVLTF. CDR3 coding DNA: TGTGCCAGTAGTCTGTGGGGAGCTGGGGCCAACGTCCTGACTTTC.

This CDR3 reads CASKAGVRSYNEQFF. In nucleotides, the CDR3 is TGTGCCAGCAAAGCAGGGGTAAGGTCCTACAATGAGCAGTTCTTC. This chain connects TRBV6-5 to TRBJ2-1, with a weak D call TRBD1 (6 bases). CDR3 length: 15 residues. Germline V CDR1 and CDR2: MNHEY, SVGAGI. Trimming took off 7 bases at V and 1 base at J, with 14 bases between the two ends.

This clone was counted only a few times. This CDR3 reads CASSRTGGNQPQHF. CDR3 DNA sequence: TGTGCCAGCAGCCGGACAGGGGGCAATCAGCCCCAGCATTTT. This sequence joins TRBV28 and TRBJ1-5; 9 bases align to TRBD1. This CDR3 spans 14 amino acids. V lost 6 bases to trimming and J lost 2 bases; unmatched junction nucleotides: 2. From germline, CDR1 is MDHEN and CDR2 SYDVKM.

The V call is TRBV14, the J call TRBJ1-1; D gene ambiguous. V was shortened by 0 bases and J by 5 bases, with 16 bases between the two germline ends. The CDR3 consists of 16 residues. The V gene's germline CDR1 is SGHDN and CDR2 FVKESK. The CDR3 nucleotides read TGTGCCAGCAGCCAAGAGTTCGGCGTAGCGGGGACTGAAGCTTTCTTT. Encoded protein: CASSQEFGVAGTEAFF.

The rearrangement joins TRBV18 to TRBJ1-3; D is unresolved. Germline V gene lookup returns CDR1 KGHSH and CDR2 LQKENI. Deletions cut 4 bases from V and 0 bases from J, with 7 bases between. This CDR3 contains 14 residues. For the CDR3, the DNA is TGTGCCAGCTCACACGGAGACTCTGGAAACACCATATATTTT. Its protein is CASSHGDSGNTIYF. The whole variable domain, remainder taken from reference TRBV18 and TRBJ1-3, is NAGVMQNPRHLVRRRGQEARLRCSPMKGHSHVYWYRQLPEEGLKFMVYLQKENIIDESGMPKERFSAEFPKEGPSILRIQQVVRGDSAAYFCASSHGDSGNTIYFGEGSWLTVV.

The CDR3 nucleotides are TGCGCCAGCAGCGTAACAGCGGGGGCCTCCTACAATGAGCAGTTCTTC. It is translated as CASSVTAGASYNEQFF. The chain recombines TRBV5-1 with TRBJ2-1; TRBD2 agrees at 8 bases. The CDR3 is 16 residues long. V lost 4 bases to trimming and J lost 0 bases; unmatched junction nucleotides: 6. The germline CDR1 and CDR2 sequences are SGHRS and YFSETQ.

V and J are TRBV30 and TRBJ2-3; 13 bases fit TRBD2. V lost 1 base to trimming and J lost 4 bases; unmatched junction nucleotides: 2. This CDR3 has 15 residues. Germline-derived CDR1 and CDR2 are GTSNPN and SVGIG (reference sequence). The CDR3 loop reads CAWSAGLAGADTQYF. CDR3 DNA: TGTGCCTGGAGTGCCGGACTAGCGGGGGCAGATACGCAGTATTTT.

The gene calls are TRBV11-2 and TRBJ2-7; 10 bases agree with TRBD1. V gave up 4 bases and J gave up 5 bases; unmatched junction bases: 5. There are 14 residues in the CDR3. Germline CDR1 SGHAT, CDR2 FQNNGV. DNA of the CDR3: TGTGCCAGCAGCTCGACAGGGGGCCCACACGAGCAGTACTTC. Protein product: CASSSTGGPHEQYF.

In its sample, this clone was seen once. The gene calls are TRBV7-3 and TRBJ2-3; 10 positions agree with TRBD2. Germline V gene data show CDR1 as SGHTA and CDR2 as FQGTGA. This CDR3 spans 16 amino acids. The trim removed 5 bases at V and 5 bases at J, leaving 10 bases unmatched. The CDR3: CASSPSLAGRGDTQYF. The DNA for the CDR3 is TGTGCCAGCAGCCCGTCACTAGCGGGGCGGGGAGATACGCAGTATTTT.

The chain couples TRBV11-3 to TRBJ2-1; TRBD2 matches 8 bases. The germline gives CDR1 SGHNT, CDR2 YENEEA. Trimming removed 7 bases from V and 0 bases from J; junction bases left unmatched: 5. This CDR3 is 15 amino acids long. Written as DNA, the CDR3 is TGTGCCAGCACCAGAAGCGGGAGCTCCTACAATGAGCAGTTCTTC. Its protein product is CASTRSGSSYNEQFF.

J is TRBJ1-6 and V is TRBV19, with 7 bases identical to TRBD1. CDR3 length equals 13 residues. Trimming removed 11 bases from V and 8 bases from J; junction bases left unmatched: 9. Per the germline V gene, CDR1 is LNHDA and CDR2 is SQIVND (reference sequence). The CDR3 DNA sequence: TGTGCCGCCAACAGGGGTAATGATTCACCCCTCCACTTT. Translating it yields CAANRGNDSPLHF.

The rearrangement links TRBV7-3 to TRBJ1-2; 8 bases match TRBD1. CDR1 and CDR2 from the germline V gene are SGHTA and FQGTGA. CDR3 length: 13 amino acids. J gave up 5 bases and V 4 bases, and 3 bases lay outside the gene matches. The CDR3 sequence is CASSSGGYYGYTF. The CDR3 region has the DNA TGTGCCAGCAGCTCAGGGGGCTATTATGGCTACACCTTC. Supplemented by reference TRBV7-3 and TRBJ1-2, the full variable domain reads GAGVSQTPSNKVTEKGKYVELRCDPISGHTALYWYRQSLGQGPEFLIYFQGTGAADDSGLPNDRFFAVRPEGSVSTLKIQRTERGDSAVYLCASSSGGYYGYTFGSGTRLTVV.